This T cell receptor beta chain was documented in a study of T cell responses to AZD1222 COVID-19 vaccine. Study results and caveats: Among those given AZD1222, only five or six were seropositive at baseline. Nearly half of unique spike-specific TCRs reportedly avoided B.1.351 and B.1.1.7 mutated regions. With dominance at 160-218 and 743-854, vaccine-associated CD4 TCRs spanned spike. Without day 14 samples, only post-peak T cell repertoires were studied.

Assay: immunoSEQ multiplex PCR; the TCRdb copy retains only in-frame clones and omits some. The sample gives 100,000 or so clones, around 86% of which show up once; about 6% is in the top ten. Germline V CDR1 and CDR2: LNHNV, YYDKDF (reference sequence). The CDR3 sequence is 15 residues long. V was pared by 1 base and J by 2 bases, with 11 bases between. To note about this clone: Its target is not known.

This TCR derives from an adult in good health. The starting material was peripheral blood, obtained on day 0 of AZD1222 vaccination. The chain couples TRBV15 to TRBJ1-1; perhaps TRBD1 as D (5 bases). CDR3 protein: CATSRGGTGNTEAFF. The CDR3 nucleotides are TGTGCCACCAGCAGAGGAGGGACGGGTAACACTGAAGCTTTCTTT.